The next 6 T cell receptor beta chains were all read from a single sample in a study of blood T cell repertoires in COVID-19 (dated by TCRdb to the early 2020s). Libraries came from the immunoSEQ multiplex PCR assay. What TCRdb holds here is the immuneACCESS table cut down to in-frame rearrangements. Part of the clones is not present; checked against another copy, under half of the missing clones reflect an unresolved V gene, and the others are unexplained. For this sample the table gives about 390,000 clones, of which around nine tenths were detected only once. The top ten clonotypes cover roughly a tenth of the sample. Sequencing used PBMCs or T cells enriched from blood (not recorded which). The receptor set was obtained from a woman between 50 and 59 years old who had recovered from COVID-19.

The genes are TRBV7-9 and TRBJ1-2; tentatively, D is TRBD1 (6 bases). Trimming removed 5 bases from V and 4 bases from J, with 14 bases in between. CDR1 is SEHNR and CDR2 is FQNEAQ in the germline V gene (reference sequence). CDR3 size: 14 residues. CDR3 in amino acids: CASSPPQGIYGYTF. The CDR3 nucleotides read TGTGCCAGCAGCCCCCCGCAGGGGATCTATGGCTACACCTTC.

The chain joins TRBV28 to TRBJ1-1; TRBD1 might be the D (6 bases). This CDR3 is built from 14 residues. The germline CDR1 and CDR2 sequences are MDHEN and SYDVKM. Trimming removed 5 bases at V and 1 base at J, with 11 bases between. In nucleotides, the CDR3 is TGTGCCAGCAGTCCGGGGACACCGAACACTGAAGCTTTCTTT. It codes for CASSPGTPNTEAFF.

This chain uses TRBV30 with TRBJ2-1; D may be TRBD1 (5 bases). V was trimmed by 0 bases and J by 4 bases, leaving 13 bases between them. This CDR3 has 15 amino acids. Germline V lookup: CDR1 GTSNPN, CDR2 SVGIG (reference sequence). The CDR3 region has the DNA TGTGCCTGGAGTGTACCTTTCGGACATTACAATGAGCAGTTCTTC. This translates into CAWSVPFGHYNEQFF.

The CDR3 spells CASTSDSMQTQYF. CDR3 coding DNA: TGTGCCAGCACCTCCGACAGCATGCAGACCCAGTACTTC. The gene calls are TRBV3-1 (or the pseudogene TRBV3-2) and TRBJ2-5; tentative D call: TRBD1 (5 bases). The germline V and J ends were trimmed by 7 bases and 6 bases, with 15 bases remaining between them. Germline-derived CDR1 and CDR2 are LGHDT and YNNKEL (reference sequence). This CDR3 has 13 amino acids.

The CDR3 sequence: CATRPKPGDREEKLFF. CDR3 coding DNA: TGTGCCACTAGGCCAAAACCGGGGGATCGTGAAGAAAAACTGTTTTTT. This rearrangement joins TRBV25-1 to TRBJ1-4; weak D call: TRBD1 (5 bases). CDR1 is MGHDK and CDR2 is SYGVNS in the germline V gene. The V and J ends lost 10 bases and 8 bases respectively, with 26 bases between them. The CDR3 runs to 16 residues.

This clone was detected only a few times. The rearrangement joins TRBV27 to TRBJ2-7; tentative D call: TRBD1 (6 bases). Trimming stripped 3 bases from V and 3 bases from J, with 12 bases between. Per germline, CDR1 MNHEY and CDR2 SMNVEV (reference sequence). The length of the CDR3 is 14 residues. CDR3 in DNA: TGTGCCAGCAGTTTCCAGGGGTCGATCTACGAGCAGTACTTC. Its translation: CASSFQGSIYEQYF.